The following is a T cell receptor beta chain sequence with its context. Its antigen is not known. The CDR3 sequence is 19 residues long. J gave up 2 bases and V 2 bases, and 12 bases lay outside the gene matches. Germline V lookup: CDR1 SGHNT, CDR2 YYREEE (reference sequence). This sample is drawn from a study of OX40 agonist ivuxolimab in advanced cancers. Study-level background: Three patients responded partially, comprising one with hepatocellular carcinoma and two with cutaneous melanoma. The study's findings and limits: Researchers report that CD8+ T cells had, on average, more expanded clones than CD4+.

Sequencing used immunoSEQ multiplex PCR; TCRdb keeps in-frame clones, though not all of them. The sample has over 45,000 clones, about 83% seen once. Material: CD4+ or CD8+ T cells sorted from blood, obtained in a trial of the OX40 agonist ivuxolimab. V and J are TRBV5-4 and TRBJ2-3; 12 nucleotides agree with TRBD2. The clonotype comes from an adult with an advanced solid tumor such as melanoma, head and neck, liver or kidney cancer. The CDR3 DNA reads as TGTGCCAGCAGCTTTACTAGCGGGGGGCGGGGGTTCCACACAGATACGCAGTATTTT. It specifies CASSFTSGGRGFHTDTQYF.